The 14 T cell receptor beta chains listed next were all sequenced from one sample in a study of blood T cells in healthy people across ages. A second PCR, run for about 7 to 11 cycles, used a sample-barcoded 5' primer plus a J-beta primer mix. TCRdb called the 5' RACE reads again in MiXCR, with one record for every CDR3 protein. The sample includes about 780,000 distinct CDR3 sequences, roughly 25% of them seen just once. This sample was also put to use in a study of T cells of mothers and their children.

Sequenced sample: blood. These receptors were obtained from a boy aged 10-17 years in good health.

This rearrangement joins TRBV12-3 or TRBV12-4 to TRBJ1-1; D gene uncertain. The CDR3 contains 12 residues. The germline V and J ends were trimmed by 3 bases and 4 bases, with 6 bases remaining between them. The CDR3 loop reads CASSLDATEAFF. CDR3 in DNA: TGTGCCAGCAGTTTGGATGCCACTGAAGCTTTCTTT.

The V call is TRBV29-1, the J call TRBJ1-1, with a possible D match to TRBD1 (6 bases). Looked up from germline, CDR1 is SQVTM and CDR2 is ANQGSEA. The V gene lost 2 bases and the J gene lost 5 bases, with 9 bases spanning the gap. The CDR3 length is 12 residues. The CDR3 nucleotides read TGCAGCGTTGAACAGGGGTGGACTGAAGCTTTCTTT. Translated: CSVEQGWTEAFF.

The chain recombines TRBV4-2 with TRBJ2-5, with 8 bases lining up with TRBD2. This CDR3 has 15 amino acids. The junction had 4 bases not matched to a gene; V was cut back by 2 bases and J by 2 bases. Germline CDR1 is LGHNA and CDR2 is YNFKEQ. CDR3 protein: CASSQISGGQETQYF. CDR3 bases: TGTGCCAGCAGCCAAATAAGCGGGGGACAAGAGACCCAGTACTTC.

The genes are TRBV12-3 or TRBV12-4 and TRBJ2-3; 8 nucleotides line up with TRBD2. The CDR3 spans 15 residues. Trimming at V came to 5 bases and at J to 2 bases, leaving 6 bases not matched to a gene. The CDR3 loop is CASSHLAGHTDTQYF. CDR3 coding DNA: TGTGCCAGCAGTCACCTAGCGGGTCACACAGATACGCAGTATTTT.

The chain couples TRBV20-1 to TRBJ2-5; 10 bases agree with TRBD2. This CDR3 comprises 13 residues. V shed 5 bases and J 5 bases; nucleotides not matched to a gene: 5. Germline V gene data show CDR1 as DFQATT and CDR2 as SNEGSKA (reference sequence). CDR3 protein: CSALAGGVETQYF. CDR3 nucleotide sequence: TGCAGTGCTTTAGCGGGGGGCGTGGAGACCCAGTACTTC.

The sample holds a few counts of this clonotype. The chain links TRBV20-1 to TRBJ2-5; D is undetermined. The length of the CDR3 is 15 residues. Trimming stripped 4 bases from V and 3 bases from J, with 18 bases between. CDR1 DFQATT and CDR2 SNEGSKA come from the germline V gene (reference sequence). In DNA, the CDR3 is TGCAGTGCTACTTTCCGGACCCTTGGGGAAGAGACCCAGTACTTC. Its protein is CSATFRTLGEETQYF.

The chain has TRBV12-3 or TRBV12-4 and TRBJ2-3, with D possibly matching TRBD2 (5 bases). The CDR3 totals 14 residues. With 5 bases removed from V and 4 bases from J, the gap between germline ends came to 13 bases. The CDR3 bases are TGTGCCAGCAGTACCGGTTGGGAGTCAGATACGCAGTATTTT. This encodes CASSTGWESDTQYF.

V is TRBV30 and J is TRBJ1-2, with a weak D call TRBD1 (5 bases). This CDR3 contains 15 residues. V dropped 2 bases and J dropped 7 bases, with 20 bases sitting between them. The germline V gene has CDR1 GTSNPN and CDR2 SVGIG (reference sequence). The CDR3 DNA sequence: TGTGCCTGGAGTAATCTGGGACCCCAACGGGGTGGCTACACCTTC. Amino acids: CAWSNLGPQRGGYTF.

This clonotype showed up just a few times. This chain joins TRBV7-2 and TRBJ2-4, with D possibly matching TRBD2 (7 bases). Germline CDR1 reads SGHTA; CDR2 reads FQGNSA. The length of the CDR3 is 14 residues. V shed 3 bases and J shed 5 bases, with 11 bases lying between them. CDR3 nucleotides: TGTGCCAGCAGCTTGGGGGGGCCCCAAAACATTCAGTACTTC. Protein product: CASSLGGPQNIQYF. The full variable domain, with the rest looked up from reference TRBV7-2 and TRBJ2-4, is GAGVSQSPSNKVTEKGKDVELRCDPISGHTALYWYRQSLGQGLEFLIYFQGNSAPDKSGLPSDRFSAERTGGSVSTLTIQRTQQEDSAVYLCASSLGGPQNIQYFGAGTRLSVL.

The CDR3 sequence is CASSQGLAGAGNEQFF. The DNA of the CDR3 is TGTGCCAGCAGCCAAGGGTTAGCGGGGGCAGGCAATGAGCAGTTCTTC. The V gene is TRBV3-1, the J gene TRBJ2-1, with 9 bases identical to TRBD2. The CDR3 runs 16 residues. Germline CDR1 and CDR2: LGHDT and YNNKEL (reference sequence). V lost 1 base and J lost 6; bases outside the gene matches: 7.

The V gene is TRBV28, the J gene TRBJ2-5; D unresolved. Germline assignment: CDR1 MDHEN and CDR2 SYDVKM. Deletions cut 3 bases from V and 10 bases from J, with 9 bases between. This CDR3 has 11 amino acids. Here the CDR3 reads CASSFGVIQYF. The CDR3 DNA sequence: TGTGCCAGCAGTTTTGGAGTTATCCAGTACTTC.

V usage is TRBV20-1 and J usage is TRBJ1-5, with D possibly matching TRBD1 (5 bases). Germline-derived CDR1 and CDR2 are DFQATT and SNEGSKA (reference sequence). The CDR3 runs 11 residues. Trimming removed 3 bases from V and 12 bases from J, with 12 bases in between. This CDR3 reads CSASSWDYQHF. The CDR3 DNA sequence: TGCAGTGCTAGCTCATGGGACTACCAGCATTTT.

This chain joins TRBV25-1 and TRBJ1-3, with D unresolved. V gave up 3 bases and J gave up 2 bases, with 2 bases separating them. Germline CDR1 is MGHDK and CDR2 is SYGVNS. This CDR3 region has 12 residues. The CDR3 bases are TGTGCCAGCAGTGACCCTGGAAACACCATATATTTT. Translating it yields CASSDPGNTIYF.

CDR3 DNA: TGTGCCAGCACCCAAGACAGGGGGGTAGGGGAGCAGTTCTTC. Protein product: CASTQDRGVGEQFF. This chain links TRBV6-1 with TRBJ2-1, with 9 bases aligning to TRBD1. The germline CDR1 and CDR2 sequences are MNHNS and SASEGT. The junction had 11 bases not matched to a gene; V was cut back by 7 bases and J by 10 bases. The CDR3 spans 14 residues.